A single TCR beta chain is shown here with its context. Its antigen remains unknown. This sample is drawn from a study of vaccination and CD4 T cells after COVID-19. Regarding the study as a whole: A nonsignificant rise from roughly 22 to 38 was seen in the median number of SARS-CoV-2-reactive clonotypes.

Sequenced with the Oncomine TCR Beta short-read assay was DNA taken from cultured CD4+ T cells. MiXCR, applied by TCRdb to the PCR reads, yields one record per CDR3 protein. The data show about 11,000 distinct CDR3 sequences, about 30% seen once. Treatment given: roughly nine-day PBMC culture with coronavirus spike peptide pools or control peptides (ViraFEST assay). V was clipped by 7 bases and J by 7 bases; unmatched bases: 12. This CDR3 is 14 amino acids long. The germline V gene has CDR1 DFQATT and CDR2 SNEGSKA (reference sequence). The sequenced sample was CD4+ T cells from blood, cultured in vitro, obtained after SARS-CoV-2 vaccination. The genes are TRBV20-1 and TRBJ1-5, with 8 nucleotides matching TRBD1. This receptor was taken from a human donor who had recovered from COVID-19. DNA for the CDR3: TGCAGTGTCCCGGACAGGGTTTTGGAACAGCCCCAGCATTTT. It is translated as CSVPDRVLEQPQHF.